Below are 28 T cell receptor beta chains sequenced from a single sample in a study of cytomegalovirus exposure and HLA in healthy donors. The study ran its PCR with 60 Vbeta and 13 Jbeta primers. Generated by immunoSEQ multiplex PCR, the TCRdb table keeps only in-frame clones and is missing some. The sample records some 52,000 clones, about 73% being singletons. The sample comprised PBMCs. The origin of the receptors is a man younger than 30 in good health and CMV-seronegative.

This clone has more than one count but fewer than ten. The V gene is TRBV27, the J gene TRBJ2-2; unclear D gene. This CDR3 spans 12 amino acids. V was shortened by 9 bases and J by 4 bases, with 9 bases between the two germline ends. The V gene's germline CDR1 is MNHEY and CDR2 SMNVEV (reference sequence). The chain's CDR3 is CARDGLTGELFF. Here the CDR3 DNA reads TGTGCCAGGGATGGGCTCACCGGGGAGCTGTTTTTT.

This clone has only a few counts. The gene calls are TRBV30 and TRBJ1-2, with 7 positions matching TRBD1. Germline trimming cut 5 bases from V and 8 bases from J; bases unmatched to any gene: 8. The CDR3 is 12 amino acids. Germline V CDR1 and CDR2: GTSNPN, SVGIG (reference sequence). CDR3 nucleotide sequence: TGTGCCTGGGACAGGGACTTGAGCGGCTACACCTTC. Translating gives CAWDRDLSGYTF.

This clone was observed a handful of times. The V gene is TRBV13, the J gene TRBJ2-1; no clear D gene. V was pared by 5 bases and J by 5 bases, with 7 bases between. The V gene's germline CDR1 is PRHDT and CDR2 FYEKMQ (reference sequence). The CDR3 has 12 amino acids. This CDR3 reads CASSRVDNEQFF. For the CDR3, the DNA is TGTGCCAGCAGCCGCGTGGACAATGAGCAGTTCTTC. The entire variable domain, with the rest obtained from reference TRBV13 and TRBJ2-1, is as follows: AAGVIQSPRHLIKEKRETATLKCYPIPRHDTVYWYQQGPGQDPQFLISFYEKMQSDKGSIPDRFSAQQFSDYHSELNMSSLELGDSALYFCASSRVDNEQFFGPGTRLTVL.

This clone appeared once. The chain recombines TRBV27 with TRBJ1-2; 7 nucleotides line up with TRBD1. This CDR3 has 13 residues. J gave up 3 bases and V 5 bases, and 3 bases lay outside the gene matches. From germline, CDR1 is MNHEY and CDR2 SMNVEV (reference sequence). The CDR3 nucleotides read TGTGCCAGCAGTCCTACAGGGGACTATGGCTACACCTTC. This encodes CASSPTGDYGYTF.

This clone was recorded only once. The gene calls are TRBV19 and TRBJ2-3; D gene unclear. CDR1 LNHDA and CDR2 SQIVND come from the germline V gene (reference sequence). The V end was cut by 4 bases, the J end by 5 bases, with 4 bases between. CDR3 length: 11 residues. Here the CDR3 DNA reads TGTGCCAGTAGTACGGTAGATACGCAGTATTTT. Protein product: CASSTVDTQYF.

This chain uses TRBV28 with TRBJ2-1; the match to TRBD1 covers 9 bases. CDR3 length: 15 residues. V lost 8 bases to trimming and J lost 4 bases; unmatched junction nucleotides: 9. Looked up from germline, CDR1 is MDHEN and CDR2 is SYDVKM. CDR3 nucleotide sequence: TGTGCCAGCCTCGATCCGGGACAGGGTTACAATGAGCAGTTCTTC. As protein: CASLDPGQGYNEQFF. Supplemented by reference TRBV28 and TRBJ2-1, the full variable domain reads DVKVTQSSRYLVKRTGEKVFLECVQDMDHENMFWYRQDPGLGLRLIYFSYDVKMKEKGDIPEGYSVSREKKERFSLILESASTNQTSMYLCASLDPGQGYNEQFFGPGTRLTVL.

The chain recombines TRBV28 with TRBJ1-5; TRBD1 matches 7 bases. CDR1 MDHEN and CDR2 SYDVKM come from the germline V gene. V lost 6 bases, J lost 7 bases, and 15 bases stayed unmatched. The CDR3 contains 16 residues. This chain's CDR3 is CASRQAAGGSLQPQHF. For the CDR3, the DNA is TGTGCCAGCAGGCAGGCTGCAGGGGGATCATTGCAGCCCCAGCATTTT.

A single count supports this clone. The J gene is TRBJ2-2, the V gene TRBV29-1, with 8 nucleotides matching TRBD1. The V gene's germline CDR1 is SQVTM and CDR2 ANQGSEA. Losses at the gene ends were 7 bases for V and 4 bases for J; bases not matched to a gene: 8. The CDR3 is 14 amino acids. The CDR3 DNA is TGCAGCGCCCTCGGACAGGGCATCACCGGGGAGCTGTTTTTT. This gives the protein CSALGQGITGELFF.

This clone counts as medium-sized. The genes are TRBV28 and TRBJ1-1; TRBD1 might be the D (5 bases). CDR3 length equals 16 residues. Trimming took 5 bases from V and 3 from J, leaving 19 bases between them. Germline CDR1 is MDHEN and CDR2 is SYDVKM. CDR3 in amino acids: CASSQIEGLGHTEAFF. CDR3 in DNA: TGTGCCAGCAGTCAAATAGAAGGCTTGGGGCACACTGAAGCTTTCTTT.

The chain employs TRBV2 and TRBJ2-3; 10 bases are shared with TRBD1. The CDR3 sequence is 15 residues long. The germline V gene has CDR1 SNHLY and CDR2 FYNNEI. V gave up 5 bases and J gave up 2 bases; unmatched junction bases: 4. The CDR3 coding sequence is TGTGCCAGCAGTTTCGACAGGGGGCCCACAGATACGCAGTATTTT. This encodes CASSFDRGPTDTQYF.

The chain uses TRBV6-5 and TRBJ1-4; 8 bases match TRBD1. Germline V CDR1 and CDR2: MNHEY, SVGAGI. This CDR3 region has 15 residues. J was trimmed by 5 bases and V by 4 bases; bases with no gene match: 6. CDR3 in DNA: TGTGCCAGCAGTTTGACAGGGGCGTTAAATGAAAAACTGTTTTTT. Protein: CASSLTGALNEKLFF.

Only a few counts were recorded for this clone. The gene calls are TRBV19 and TRBJ1-1; D unclear. Germline V gene sequence: CDR1 LNHDA, CDR2 SQIVND (reference sequence). V was cut by 6 bases and J by 3 bases, with 14 bases left in between. This CDR3 is built from 14 residues. DNA for the CDR3: TGTGCCAGTAGACCCGGTGTTACAGACACTGAAGCTTTCTTT. It specifies CASRPGVTDTEAFF.

The chain carries TRBV9 and TRBJ2-2; D is possibly TRBD2 (6 bases). The germline V gene encodes CDR1 SGDLS and CDR2 YYNGEE. The CDR3 sequence is 14 residues long. V was pared by 7 bases and J by 6 bases, with 16 bases between. The CDR3 nucleotides read TGTGCCAGCTGCCCGGGACTCGAAGCCGGGGAGCTGTTTTTT. Translated, it gives CASCPGLEAGELFF. Looking up the rest from reference TRBV9 and TRBJ2-2 gives the full variable domain: DSGVTQTPKHLITATGQRVTLRCSPRSGDLSVYWYQQSLDQGLQFLIQYYNGEERAKGNILERFSAQQFPDLHSELNLSSLELGDSALYFCASCPGLEAGELFFGEGSRLTVL.

V and J are TRBV6-5 and TRBJ1-2; D perhaps matches TRBD1 (6 bases). This CDR3 comprises 14 residues. Germline CDR1 reads MNHEY; CDR2 reads SVGAGI. Trimming stripped 3 bases from V and 4 bases from J, with 12 bases between. The CDR3 DNA reads TGTGCCAGCAGTTATTATACAGGGAGCTATGGCTACACCTTC. Translating gives CASSYYTGSYGYTF.

J is TRBJ2-6 and V is TRBV30; tentatively, D is TRBD1 (6 bases). In germline, CDR1 is GTSNPN, CDR2 SVGIG (reference sequence). The length of the CDR3 is 17 residues. The germline V and J ends were trimmed by 2 bases and 0 bases, with 14 bases remaining between them. For the CDR3, the DNA is TGTGCCTGGAGTACCTGGGACATCTCCTCTGGGGCCAACGTCCTGACTTTC. Encoded protein: CAWSTWDISSGANVLTF.

This rearrangement joins TRBV27 to TRBJ2-1; possibly TRBD2 for D (5 bases). Per the germline V gene, CDR1 is MNHEY and CDR2 is SMNVEV (reference sequence). V was trimmed by 3 bases and J by 4 bases, leaving 7 bases between them. The CDR3 loop spans 13 amino acids. CDR3 amino acids: CASSFPGYNEQFF. CDR3 sequence (DNA): TGTGCCAGCAGTTTCCCGGGGTACAATGAGCAGTTCTTC.

J is TRBJ1-1 and V is TRBV4-2; TRBD1 matches at 7 bases. From germline, CDR1 is LGHNA and CDR2 YNFKEQ. The CDR3 consists of 15 residues. J was trimmed by 0 bases and V by 0 bases; bases with no gene match: 1. The CDR3 region is CASSQEGQMNTEAFF. The CDR3 DNA follows: TGTGCCAGCAGCCAAGAGGGACAGATGAACACTGAAGCTTTCTTT.

The chain uses TRBV28 and TRBJ1-5; 7 positions agree with TRBD1. Germline V gene sequence: CDR1 MDHEN, CDR2 SYDVKM. The V gene end was trimmed by 7 bases and the J gene end by 7 bases; junction bases not matched to a gene: 13. This CDR3 has 15 amino acids. The CDR3 reads CASKGAEGLGQPQHF. CDR3 in DNA: TGTGCCAGCAAGGGGGCGGAGGGCCTTGGACAGCCCCAGCATTTT.

This clone was observed a handful of times. The chain combines TRBV27 with TRBJ2-1, with 7 bases fitting TRBD2. This CDR3 region has 12 residues. Losses at the gene ends were 6 bases for V and 7 bases for J; bases not matched to a gene: 3. The germline gives CDR1 MNHEY, CDR2 SMNVEV (reference sequence). The DNA for the CDR3 is TGTGCCAGCAGAAATAGCGGGAATGAGCAGTTCTTC. This gives the protein CASRNSGNEQFF.

The V and J genes are TRBV9 and TRBJ2-1; D is uncertain. Germline lookup yields CDR1 SGDLS and CDR2 YYNGEE. Trimming stripped 3 bases from V and 0 bases from J, with 10 bases between. The CDR3 loop spans 15 amino acids. CDR3 DNA sequence: TGTGCCAGCAGCGGCCGACTCCTCTCCTACAATGAGCAGTTCTTC. It translates to CASSGRLLSYNEQFF.

This clone appeared a few times. The chain combines TRBV6-5 with TRBJ2-7; 14 bases map to TRBD2. V dropped 7 bases and J dropped 6; count of bases not matched to a gene: 8. Germline V gene sequence: CDR1 MNHEY, CDR2 SVGAGI. There are 15 residues in the CDR3. The CDR3 region has the DNA TGTGCCAGCAAGTTCGGGACTAGCGGGAGTATCGAGCAGTACTTC. Its translation: CASKFGTSGSIEQYF.

This clone showed up just a few times. The CDR3 bases are TGTGCCAGCAGCTTAAACTCAGGGGGTGTCCAAGAGACCCAGTACTTC. It specifies CASSLNSGGVQETQYF. This chain links TRBV7-2 with TRBJ2-5; 7 bases align to TRBD1. Germline CDR1 reads SGHTA; CDR2 reads FQGNSA. This CDR3 contains 16 residues. Germline trimming cut 2 bases from V and 1 base from J; bases unmatched to any gene: 7.

The chain carries TRBV25-1 and TRBJ2-3; 7 bases line up with TRBD2. This CDR3 has 16 residues. Trimming took 6 bases from V and 5 from J; bases not matched to a gene: 14. Germline V lookup: CDR1 MGHDK, CDR2 SYGVNS. The DNA of the CDR3 is TGTGCCAGCAGCGGGAAGGGAGGGGCGTGGGGAGATACGCAGTATTTT. Amino acids: CASSGKGGAWGDTQYF.

This chain connects TRBV7-2 to TRBJ2-1; TRBD1 might be the D (6 bases). V was clipped by 7 bases and J by 5 bases, with 12 bases between them. This CDR3 spans 13 amino acids. Germline assignment: CDR1 SGHTA and CDR2 FQGNSA. The CDR3 loop reads CASIRGSNNEQFF. CDR3 nucleotides: TGTGCCAGCATCAGGGGCAGTAACAATGAGCAGTTCTTC.

The CDR3 sequence: CSGGQGASYEQYF. The CDR3 DNA follows: TGCAGCGGGGGACAGGGGGCATCCTACGAGCAGTACTTC. The V and J genes are TRBV29-1 and TRBJ2-7; 12 bases match TRBD1. J gave up 1 base and V 7 bases, and 2 bases lay outside the gene matches. CDR3 length: 13 amino acids. Germline V gene lookup returns CDR1 SQVTM and CDR2 ANQGSEA.

This sequence joins TRBV7-8 and TRBJ1-5, with a weak D call TRBD1 (5 bases). Trimming pared 3 bases from V and 3 bases from J, leaving 18 bases between. The CDR3 has 17 residues. CDR1 is SGHVS and CDR2 is FQNEAQ in the germline V gene. The CDR3 sequence is CASSFSVALGANQPQHF. The CDR3 DNA follows: TGTGCCAGCAGCTTTTCGGTTGCTCTTGGGGCCAATCAGCCCCAGCATTTT. The complete variable domain, with remaining parts taken from reference TRBV7-8 and TRBJ1-5, reads GAGVSQSPRYKVAKRGQDVALRCDPISGHVSLFWYQQALGQGPEFLTYFQNEAQLDKSGLPSDRFFAERPEGSVSTLKIQRTQQEDSAVYLCASSFSVALGANQPQHFGDGTRLSIL.

The V and J genes are TRBV29-1 and TRBJ2-1; the match to TRBD2 covers 14 bases. The CDR3 has 12 residues. Germline lookup yields CDR1 SQVTM and CDR2 ANQGSEA. V trimming: 8 bases; J trimming: 9 bases; junction bases outside the gene matches: 3. The CDR3 sequence: CSPGLAGGEQFF. The CDR3 DNA is TGCAGCCCAGGACTAGCGGGAGGTGAGCAGTTCTTC.

This clone was seen only once. In DNA form, the CDR3 reads TGTGCCAGCAGTGAAATGGTGACAGGGGGCTACAATGAGCAGTTCTTC. Protein product: CASSEMVTGGYNEQFF. The chain combines TRBV6-1 with TRBJ2-1, with TRBD1 identical over 9 bases. After removal of 2 bases from V and 3 bases from J, the junction contained 5 bases not matched to a gene. Germline lookup yields CDR1 MNHNS and CDR2 SASEGT. This CDR3 spans 16 amino acids.